Below, 18 T cell receptor beta chains from the same sample are listed, as sequenced in a study of beta chain features in type 1 diabetes. Expressed TCRB transcripts were sequenced, since all the RNA that had been isolated was reverse transcribed. The method was immunoSEQ multiplex PCR; TCRdb's version includes in-frame clones alone and lacks a portion of them. The sample has about 110,000 clones; 40% are singletons. Sequences were obtained from stem cell memory CD4+ T cells from blood. The source of these receptors is a woman aged 18 to 35 in good health.

V gene TRBV9 combines with J gene TRBJ2-1, with D perhaps matching TRBD2 (6 bases). Trimming pared 0 bases from V and 4 bases from J, leaving 11 bases between. The germline CDR1 and CDR2 sequences are SGDLS and YYNGEE. The CDR3 consists of 15 residues. CDR3 amino acids: CASSVGGLTYNEQFF. The CDR3 DNA is TGTGCCAGCAGCGTAGGGGGACTGACGTACAATGAGCAGTTCTTC.

The chain has TRBV15 and TRBJ2-5, with 8 bases lining up with TRBD1. The CDR3 sequence is 14 residues long. Germline V gene lookup returns CDR1 LNHNV and CDR2 YYDKDF (reference sequence). Trimming at V came to 5 bases and at J to 5 bases, leaving 7 bases not matched to a gene. CDR3 in amino acids: CATSVGQGLETQYF. Written as DNA, the CDR3 is TGTGCCACCAGCGTCGGACAGGGTTTGGAGACCCAGTACTTC. The full variable domain, its missing parts supplied by reference TRBV15 and TRBJ2-5, is DAMVIQNPRYQVTQFGKPVTLSCSQTLNHNVMYWYQQKSSQAPKLLFHYYDKDFNNEADTPDNFQSRRPNTSFCFLDIRSPGLGDTAMYLCATSVGQGLETQYFGPGTRLLVL.

The chain joins TRBV10-3 to TRBJ2-1; a possible D gene is TRBD2 (6 bases). Germline CDR1 is ENHRY and CDR2 is SYGVKD. V dropped 0 bases and J dropped 12 bases, with 12 bases sitting between them. This CDR3 has 13 amino acids. This CDR3 is CAISESAGFGQFF. The CDR3 region has the DNA TGTGCCATCAGTGAGTCTGCGGGGTTTGGGCAGTTCTTC.

The genes are TRBV29-1 and TRBJ2-3; possibly TRBD1 for D (5 bases). This CDR3 has 12 amino acids. V lost 3 bases and J 1 base, leaving 5 bases between the germline ends. Germline loops: CDR1 SQVTM, CDR2 ANQGSEA. The CDR3 nucleotides read TGCAGCGTTGAGACAGGCACAGATACGCAGTATTTT. This translates into CSVETGTDTQYF.

This clone was recorded a few times. The CDR3 DNA reads as TGCAGTGCTAGATACGGGTACGAGCAGTACTTC. It is translated as CSARYGYEQYF. V is TRBV20-1 and J is TRBJ2-7, with no clear D. Germline CDR1 reads DFQATT; CDR2 reads SNEGSKA (reference sequence). The germline V and J ends were trimmed by 2 bases and 4 bases, with 6 bases remaining between them. CDR3 size: 11 residues.

The chain employs TRBV7-9 and TRBJ2-7; D is undetermined. The CDR3 is 12 residues long. Germline V gene sequence: CDR1 SEHNR, CDR2 FQNEAQ (reference sequence). Trimming pared 1 base from V and 12 bases from J, leaving 13 bases between. The CDR3 protein is CASSLDWFQRYF. CDR3 in DNA: TGTGCCAGCAGCTTAGACTGGTTTCAAAGGTACTTC.

The rearrangement uses TRBV6-1 and TRBJ2-1, with a possible D match to TRBD1 (5 bases). The germline V gene encodes CDR1 MNHNS and CDR2 SASEGT. The CDR3 consists of 13 residues. Trimming took off 10 bases at V and 1 base at J, with 11 bases between the two ends. This CDR3 is CATRKGSYNEQFF. CDR3 DNA: TGTGCCACGCGAAAGGGGTCCTACAATGAGCAGTTCTTC.

V gene TRBV13 combines with J gene TRBJ1-5; TRBD1 matches at 7 bases. Germline V gene sequence: CDR1 PRHDT, CDR2 FYEKMQ (reference sequence). V gave up 1 base and J gave up 11 bases; unmatched junction bases: 17. The CDR3 spans 17 residues. CDR3 protein: CASSLVAGQASIYAQHF. The CDR3 bases are TGTGCCAGCAGCTTAGTGGCTGGACAGGCCTCTATCTACGCCCAGCATTTT. Full variable domain (outside the CDR3, taken from reference TRBV13 and TRBJ1-5): AAGVIQSPRHLIKEKRETATLKCYPIPRHDTVYWYQQGPGQDPQFLISFYEKMQSDKGSIPDRFSAQQFSDYHSELNMSSLELGDSALYFCASSLVAGQASIYAQHFGDGTRLSIL.

The chain uses TRBV6-6 and TRBJ2-3; 12 bases are shared with TRBD1. This CDR3 is built from 16 residues. CDR1 MNHNY and CDR2 SVGAGI come from the germline V gene (reference sequence). The J segment lost 5 bases and the V segment lost 6 bases, leaving 9 bases of the junction unmatched. In DNA, the CDR3 is TGTGCCAGCAGGCAAACCGGGACAGGGGGCAGAGATACGCAGTATTTT. This codes for CASRQTGTGGRDTQYF.

This rearrangement joins TRBV7-2 to TRBJ2-7; 7 bases are shared with TRBD2. The germline gives CDR1 SGHTA, CDR2 FQGNSA. The CDR3 is made up of 17 amino acids. V lost 1 base, J lost 5 bases, and 14 bases stayed unmatched. The CDR3 nucleotides are TGTGCCAGCAGCTTAGGCCCTGTAGCGGGTAGTAGCAACGAGCAGTACTTC. It yields the protein CASSLGPVAGSSNEQYF.

This chain joins TRBV29-1 and TRBJ2-1; 15 bases fit TRBD2. Trimming took 8 bases from V and 4 from J; bases not matched to a gene: 6. This CDR3 is built from 15 residues. Germline lookup yields CDR1 SQVTM and CDR2 ANQGSEA. The CDR3 here is CSIGLAGGIYNEQFF. The CDR3 DNA follows: TGCAGCATAGGACTAGCGGGAGGGATTTACAATGAGCAGTTCTTC.

This clone was detected a few times. The chain is built from TRBV27 and TRBJ2-5, with D perhaps matching TRBD2 (5 bases). Trimming stripped 0 bases from V and 6 bases from J, with 14 bases between. In germline, CDR1 is MNHEY, CDR2 SMNVEV (reference sequence). The CDR3 loop spans 15 amino acids. CDR3 loop: CASSLSRAGQQTQYF. The CDR3 coding sequence is TGTGCCAGCAGTTTATCGCGGGCTGGGCAACAGACCCAGTACTTC.

This chain connects TRBV6-1 to TRBJ2-7, with a weak D call TRBD1 (6 bases). V was pared by 10 bases and J by 0 bases, with 16 bases between. The CDR3 contains 14 residues. Germline-derived CDR1 and CDR2 are MNHNS and SASEGT. CDR3 sequence (DNA): TGTGCCACTTACCCCCCGACAGGCTCCTACGAGCAGTACTTC. Translated: CATYPPTGSYEQYF.

CDR3 sequence reads: CASSPVGGVNTEAFF. The CDR3 region has the DNA TGCGCCAGCAGCCCCGTAGGAGGGGTGAACACTGAAGCTTTCTTT. V usage is TRBV5-1 and J usage is TRBJ1-1; D is possibly TRBD1 (5 bases). This CDR3 spans 15 amino acids. V dropped 4 bases and J dropped 0 bases, with 13 bases sitting between them. CDR1 and CDR2 from the germline V gene are SGHRS and YFSETQ.

CDR3 DNA: TGTGCCAGCAGCGGACAGGCAGATAGGCCCCAGCATTTT. It encodes CASSGQADRPQHF. The chain links TRBV6-1 to TRBJ1-5; 7 nucleotides align to TRBD1. The trim removed 6 bases at V and 9 bases at J, leaving 8 bases unmatched. CDR3 length equals 13 residues. Germline CDR1 MNHNS, CDR2 SASEGT.

This chain joins TRBV30 and TRBJ2-3, with D unclear. CDR3 length equals 13 residues. CDR1 and CDR2 (germline): GTSNPN, SVGIG (reference sequence). V shed 4 bases and J shed 1 base, with 9 bases lying between them. CDR3 in amino acids: CAWKFAGTDTQYF. CDR3 DNA: TGTGCCTGGAAGTTCGCGGGCACAGATACGCAGTATTTT.

The chain has TRBV30 and TRBJ2-7; 8 nucleotides line up with TRBD1. The germline gives CDR1 GTSNPN, CDR2 SVGIG (reference sequence). The V segment lost 1 base and the J segment 3 bases; nucleotides outside the gene matches: 2. The CDR3 is 13 residues long. The CDR3 DNA reads TGTGCCTGGAGTGGACAGGGGCACTACGAGCAGTACTTC. As protein: CAWSGQGHYEQYF.

The chain employs TRBV7-2 and TRBJ2-1; 13 bases agree with TRBD2. V lost 4 bases to trimming and J lost 6 bases; unmatched junction nucleotides: 9. Germline values: CDR1 SGHTA, CDR2 FQGNSA. This CDR3 spans 17 amino acids. Here the CDR3 DNA reads TGTGCCAGCAGCTCTCGACCGGGACTAGCGGGATCCAATGAGCAGTTCTTC. It specifies CASSSRPGLAGSNEQFF.